Listed here is a single T cell receptor (beta chain). TCRdb's table, derived via immunoSEQ multiplex PCR, lists solely in-frame clones and lacks some. The table records 75,000 to 95,000 clones, almost 97% of them present only once. This entry belongs to a study of technical replicates of blood from a few donors. V was cut by 5 bases and J by 6 bases, with 5 bases left in between. The CDR3 covers 11 residues. Germline CDR1 is LNHDA and CDR2 is SQIVND (reference sequence). What was sequenced was T cells isolated from PBMCs. This receptor was obtained from a human donor in good health. The V and J genes are TRBV19 and TRBJ2-4; D possibly corresponds to TRBD1 (5 bases). As DNA, the CDR3 is TGTGCCAGTAGTCAGGGAAACATTCAGTACTTC. This translates into CASSQGNIQYF.